This passage covers 21 T cell receptor beta chains from one sample sequenced in a study of OX40 agonist ivuxolimab in advanced cancers. Produced via immunoSEQ multiplex PCR; TCRdb's table is partial and in-frame only. The repertoire includes about 32,000 clones, roughly 76% of them detected once, and around 20% sits in the top ten. Sequencing used CD4+ or CD8+ T cells sorted from blood, obtained in a trial of the OX40 agonist ivuxolimab. Receptor source: an adult with an advanced solid tumor such as melanoma, head and neck, liver or kidney cancer.

The chain carries TRBV4-1 and TRBJ2-1; 8 bases align to TRBD1. J was trimmed by 3 bases and V by 1 base; bases with no gene match: 11. The CDR3 is 18 amino acids. Germline assignment: CDR1 MGHRA and CDR2 YSYEKL. CDR3 sequence: CASSQATQGAVSYNEQFF. The CDR3 DNA follows: TGCGCCAGCAGCCAAGCCACCCAGGGGGCAGTGAGCTACAATGAGCAGTTCTTC.

The gene calls are TRBV28 and TRBJ2-2; no definite D call. Germline V gives CDR1 MDHEN, CDR2 SYDVKM. CDR3 size: 13 residues. Trimming removed 7 bases at V and 4 bases at J, with 10 bases between. The DNA for the CDR3 is TGTGCCAGCAAAGGACGGTCCACCGGGGAGCTGTTTTTT. Amino acids: CASKGRSTGELFF.

This chain connects TRBV6-4 to TRBJ2-6, with 7 bases aligning to TRBD2. Germline assignment: CDR1 MRHNA and CDR2 SNTAGT. The CDR3 consists of 15 residues. After removal of 2 bases from V and 3 bases from J, the junction contained 1 base not matched to a gene. CDR3 in DNA: TGTGCCAGCAGTGACAGGGAGGGTGGGGCCAACGTCCTGACTTTC. Its protein product is CASSDREGGANVLTF.

The chain combines TRBV27 with TRBJ1-6; 7 bases fit TRBD1. From germline, CDR1 is MNHEY and CDR2 SMNVEV (reference sequence). After removal of 3 bases from V and 3 bases from J, the junction contained 2 bases not matched to a gene. The CDR3 runs to 15 residues. The CDR3 region is CASSLGQNYNSPLHF. The CDR3 region has the DNA TGTGCCAGCAGTTTGGGACAGAACTATAATTCACCCCTCCACTTT.

This clone has only one observation. This chain connects TRBV21-1 to TRBJ2-2; the table's D call, TRBD1, was not checked against the DNA. TRBV21-1 is recorded as a pseudogene. This CDR3 is 14 amino acids long. CDR3 coding DNA: TGTGCCAGCAGCGGGCGCGCGAACACCGGGGAGCTGTTTTTT. Translation: CASSGRANTGELFF.

The rearrangement links TRBV13 to TRBJ1-1; D is uncertain. The CDR3 runs 13 residues. V gave up 0 bases and J gave up 1 base, with 3 bases separating them. Germline V gene data show CDR1 as PRHDT and CDR2 as FYEKMQ (reference sequence). Written as DNA, the CDR3 is TGTGCCAGCAGCTTAGGGCAGAACACTGAAGCTTTCTTT. This gives the protein CASSLGQNTEAFF.

V and J are TRBV9 and TRBJ2-7; the D is unclear. The CDR3 is made up of 13 amino acids. The ends were cut back, 3 bases at V and 1 base at J, with 8 bases in the middle. CDR1 is SGDLS, CDR2 YYNGEE, per germline. The CDR3 DNA is TGTGCCAGCAGCGGTCCCCCTTCCTACGAGCAGTACTTC. Translation: CASSGPPSYEQYF.

The genes are TRBV5-1 and TRBJ1-1; D is unclear. Trimming removed 4 bases from V and 5 bases from J, with 12 bases in between. The CDR3 runs to 13 residues. CDR1 SGHRS and CDR2 YFSETQ come from the germline V gene. The DNA for the CDR3 is TGCGCCAGCAGCCCCGAGGGTTGGACTGAAGCTTTCTTT. Amino acid sequence: CASSPEGWTEAFF.

The chain carries TRBV5-1 and TRBJ1-6; no clear D. CDR3 size: 14 residues. CDR1 and CDR2 (germline): SGHRS, YFSETQ. With 0 bases removed from V and 7 bases from J, the gap between germline ends came to 8 bases. The CDR3 sequence is CASSLGQRNSPLHF. Written as DNA, the CDR3 is TGCGCCAGCAGCTTGGGGCAGAGAAATTCACCCCTCCACTTT. Drawing the rest from reference TRBV5-1 and TRBJ1-6, the complete variable domain is KAGVTQTPRYLIKTRGQQVTLSCSPISGHRSVSWYQQTPGQGLQFLFEYFSETQRNKGNFPGRFSGRQFSNSRSEMNVSTLELGDSALYLCASSLGQRNSPLHFGNGTRLTVT.

This chain connects TRBV11-1 to TRBJ2-2; TRBD1 is a possible D gene (6 bases). Per germline, CDR1 SGHAT and CDR2 FQDESV (reference sequence). The CDR3 loop spans 15 amino acids. Trimming took off 5 bases at V and 4 bases at J, with 14 bases between the two ends. The DNA of the CDR3 is TGTGCCAGCAGCAGACCAGGGGTTCGCACCGGGGAGCTGTTTTTT. Its translation is CASSRPGVRTGELFF. Based on the CDR3 plus reference TRBV11-1 and TRBJ2-2, the full variable domain is EAEVAQSPRYKITEKSQAVAFWCDPISGHATLYWYRQILGQGPELLVQFQDESVVDDSQLPKDRFSAERLKGVDSTLKIQPAELGDSAMYLCASSRPGVRTGELFFGEGSRLTVL.

This clone is classed as medium-sized. The chain's CDR3 is CASSPSGTGYEQYF. The CDR3 DNA is TGTGCCAGCAGCCCGAGCGGGACGGGGTACGAGCAGTACTTC. This chain connects TRBV9 to TRBJ2-7, with 7 bases aligning to TRBD2. The CDR3 consists of 14 residues. V lost 4 bases to trimming and J lost 4 bases; unmatched junction nucleotides: 8. Germline CDR1 is SGDLS and CDR2 is YYNGEE.

This chain joins TRBV5-1 and TRBJ1-6; D ambiguous. The V and J ends lost 0 bases and 0 bases respectively, with 7 bases between them. CDR3 size: 16 residues. The germline CDR1 and CDR2 sequences are SGHRS and YFSETQ. This CDR3 reads CASSLVPSSYNSPLHF. Here the CDR3 DNA reads TGCGCCAGCAGCTTGGTTCCGAGCTCCTATAATTCACCCCTCCACTTT.

The chain couples TRBV2 to TRBJ1-2, with a tentative D call TRBD1 (6 bases). The V and J ends lost 7 bases and 2 bases respectively, with 17 bases between them. The CDR3 covers 15 residues. Germline-derived CDR1 and CDR2 are SNHLY and FYNNEI. The CDR3 here is CASTRRGHSNYGYTF. CDR3 bases: TGTGCCAGCACCCGTAGGGGACATTCAAACTATGGCTACACCTTC.

This clone was recorded once. In DNA form, the CDR3 reads TGTGCCAGCAGTTTTGCCAGGGGCATGAACACTGAAGCTTTCTTT. Encoded protein: CASSFARGMNTEAFF. The V call is TRBV27, the J call TRBJ1-1, with a weak D call TRBD1 (6 bases). Per the germline V gene, CDR1 is MNHEY and CDR2 is SMNVEV (reference sequence). The germline V and J ends were trimmed by 3 bases and 0 bases, with 11 bases remaining between them. The CDR3 runs to 15 residues.

J is TRBJ2-7 and V is TRBV11-1; the match to TRBD1 covers 7 bases. The CDR3 is made up of 15 amino acids. V shed 1 base and J 3 bases; nucleotides not matched to a gene: 6. CDR1 and CDR2 (germline): SGHAT, FQDESV (reference sequence). As DNA, the CDR3 is TGTGCCAGCAGCTTAGAAGGGACAGCGATCTACGAGCAGTACTTC. This translates into CASSLEGTAIYEQYF.

The gene calls are TRBV5-6 and TRBJ2-5; perhaps TRBD2 as D (6 bases). The V end was cut by 4 bases, the J end by 9 bases, with 19 bases between. CDR1 and CDR2 (germline): SGHDT, YYEEEE. This CDR3 comprises 14 residues. The CDR3 bases are TGTGCCAGCAGCATTAAAACGGGGTGGAGGGCCCAGTACTTC. As protein: CASSIKTGWRAQYF.

The V gene is TRBV7-2, the J gene TRBJ1-4; D perhaps matches TRBD1 (6 bases). CDR1 SGHTA and CDR2 FQGNSA come from the germline V gene. CDR3 length: 16 amino acids. Trimming stripped 5 bases from V and 6 bases from J, with 19 bases between. CDR3 loop: CASSPEFGGGHEKLFF. The DNA of the CDR3 is TGTGCCAGCAGCCCCGAATTTGGGGGCGGGCATGAAAAACTGTTTTTT.

The chain has TRBV2 and TRBJ1-1, with 10 bases that match TRBD1. Germline loops: CDR1 SNHLY, CDR2 FYNNEI. Trimming removed 3 bases from V and 10 bases from J; junction bases left unmatched: 8. The CDR3 has 14 amino acids. As DNA, the CDR3 is TGTGCCAGCAGTGACCGTGACAGGGGGCATATAGCTTTCTTT. Amino acid sequence: CASSDRDRGHIAFF. Drawing the rest from reference TRBV2 and TRBJ1-1, the complete variable domain is EPEVTQTPSHQVTQMGQEVILRCVPISNHLYFYWYRQILGQKVEFLVSFYNNEISEKSEIFDDQFSVERPDGSNFTLKIRSTKLEDSAMYFCASSDRDRGHIAFFGQGTRLTVV.

This clone appeared a single time. The chain links TRBV30 to TRBJ2-3; D is perhaps TRBD1 (6 bases). CDR1 GTSNPN and CDR2 SVGIG come from the germline V gene (reference sequence). The CDR3 covers 14 residues. Trimming removed 4 bases from V and 2 bases from J, with 13 bases in between. In DNA, the CDR3 is TGTGCCTGGAATCCCACAGGGTTCACAGATACGCAGTATTTT. Its translation: CAWNPTGFTDTQYF.

The chain has TRBV19 and TRBJ2-1; TRBD2 matches at 11 bases. The CDR3 consists of 16 residues. V shed 8 bases and J 7 bases; nucleotides not matched to a gene: 13. Germline V CDR1 and CDR2: LNHDA, SQIVND (reference sequence). This CDR3 is CASRPFGLAGGNEQFF. The DNA of the CDR3 is TGTGCCAGTCGTCCCTTCGGGCTAGCGGGAGGAAATGAGCAGTTCTTC.

The chain joins TRBV7-9 to TRBJ1-5; the D gene is possibly TRBD1 (5 bases). The CDR3 has 12 amino acids. Germline assignment: CDR1 SEHNR and CDR2 FQNEAQ (reference sequence). Trimming took 3 bases from V and 11 from J, leaving 11 bases between them. CDR3 residues: CASSFSGSAQHF. CDR3 in DNA: TGTGCCAGCAGCTTCTCAGGGTCGGCCCAGCATTTT.